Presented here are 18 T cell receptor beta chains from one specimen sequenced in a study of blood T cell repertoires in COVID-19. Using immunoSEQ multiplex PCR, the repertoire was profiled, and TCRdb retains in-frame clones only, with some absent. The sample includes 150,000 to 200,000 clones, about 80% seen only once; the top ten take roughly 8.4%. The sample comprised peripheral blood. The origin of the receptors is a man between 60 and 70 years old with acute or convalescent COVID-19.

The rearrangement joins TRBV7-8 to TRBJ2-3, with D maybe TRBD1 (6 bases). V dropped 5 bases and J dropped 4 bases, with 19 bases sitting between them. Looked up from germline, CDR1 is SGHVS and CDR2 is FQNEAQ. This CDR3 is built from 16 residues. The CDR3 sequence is CASSAITGFSADTQYF. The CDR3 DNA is TGTGCCAGCAGCGCAATTACAGGGTTTTCTGCAGATACGCAGTATTTT.

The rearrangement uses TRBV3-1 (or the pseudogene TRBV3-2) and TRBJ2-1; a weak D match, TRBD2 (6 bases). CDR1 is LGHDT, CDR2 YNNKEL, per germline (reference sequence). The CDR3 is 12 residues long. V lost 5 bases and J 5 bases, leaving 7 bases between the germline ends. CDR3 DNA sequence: TGTGCCAGCAGCGGGGGGAACAATGAGCAGTTCTTC. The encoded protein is CASSGGNNEQFF.

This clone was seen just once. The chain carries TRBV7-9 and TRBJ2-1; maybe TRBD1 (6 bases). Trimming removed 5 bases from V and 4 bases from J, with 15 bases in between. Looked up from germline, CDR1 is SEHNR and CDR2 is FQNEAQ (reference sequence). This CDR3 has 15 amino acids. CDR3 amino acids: CASSQGWALYNEQFF. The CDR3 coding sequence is TGTGCCAGCAGCCAGGGGTGGGCGTTATACAATGAGCAGTTCTTC.

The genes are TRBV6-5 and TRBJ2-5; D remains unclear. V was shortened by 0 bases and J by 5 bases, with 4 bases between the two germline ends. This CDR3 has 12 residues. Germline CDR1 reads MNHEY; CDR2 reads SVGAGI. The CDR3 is CASSYSRETQYF. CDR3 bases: TGTGCCAGCAGTTACTCCCGGGAGACCCAGTACTTC.

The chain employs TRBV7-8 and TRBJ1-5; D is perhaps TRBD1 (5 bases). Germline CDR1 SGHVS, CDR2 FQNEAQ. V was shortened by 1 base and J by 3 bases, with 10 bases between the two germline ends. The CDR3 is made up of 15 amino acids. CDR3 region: CASSLGGGFNQPQHF. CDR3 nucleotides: TGTGCCAGCAGCTTAGGGGGGGGATTCAATCAGCCCCAGCATTTT.

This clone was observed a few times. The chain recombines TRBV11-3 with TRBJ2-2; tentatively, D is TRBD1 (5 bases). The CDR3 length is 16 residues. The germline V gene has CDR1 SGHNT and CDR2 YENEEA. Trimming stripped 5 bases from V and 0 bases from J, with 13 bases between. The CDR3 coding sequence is TGTGCCAGCAGCCCCTGGCAGGGCGCGAACACCGGGGAGCTGTTTTTT. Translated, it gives CASSPWQGANTGELFF.

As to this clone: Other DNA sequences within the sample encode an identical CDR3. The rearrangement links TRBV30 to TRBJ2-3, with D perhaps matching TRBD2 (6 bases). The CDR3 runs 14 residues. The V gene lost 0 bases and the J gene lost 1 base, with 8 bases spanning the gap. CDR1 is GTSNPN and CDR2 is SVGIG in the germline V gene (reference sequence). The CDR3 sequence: CAWSVAGGTDTQYF. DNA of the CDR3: TGTGCCTGGAGTGTAGCGGGCGGCACAGATACGCAGTATTTT.

CDR3 nucleotide sequence: TGTGCCAGCTCTCCCAACTACGAGCAGTACTTC. This translates into CASSPNYEQYF. The V and J genes are TRBV18 and TRBJ2-7; no clear D gene. Germline V gene sequence: CDR1 KGHSH, CDR2 LQKENI. Between the trimmed V and J ends, which lost 6 bases and 3 bases, there was a span of 6 bases. The CDR3 is 11 amino acids. The variable domain in full, completed from reference TRBV18 and TRBJ2-7, reads NAGVMQNPRHLVRRRGQEARLRCSPMKGHSHVYWYRQLPEEGLKFMVYLQKENIIDESGMPKERFSAEFPKEGPSILRIQQVVRGDSAAYFCASSPNYEQYFGPGTRLTVT.

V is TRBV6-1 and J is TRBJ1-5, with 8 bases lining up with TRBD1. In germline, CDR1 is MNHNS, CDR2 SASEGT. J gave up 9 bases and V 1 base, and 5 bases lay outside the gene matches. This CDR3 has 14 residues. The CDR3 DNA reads TGTGCCAGCAGTGAAGGACAGGGGAGGGGGCCCCAGCATTTT. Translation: CASSEGQGRGPQHF.

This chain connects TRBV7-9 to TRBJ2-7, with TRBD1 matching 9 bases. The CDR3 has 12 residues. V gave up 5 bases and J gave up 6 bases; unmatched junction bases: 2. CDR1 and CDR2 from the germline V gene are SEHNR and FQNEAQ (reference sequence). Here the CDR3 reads CASSTGQGEQYF. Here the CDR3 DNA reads TGTGCCAGCAGCACGGGACAGGGCGAGCAGTACTTC.

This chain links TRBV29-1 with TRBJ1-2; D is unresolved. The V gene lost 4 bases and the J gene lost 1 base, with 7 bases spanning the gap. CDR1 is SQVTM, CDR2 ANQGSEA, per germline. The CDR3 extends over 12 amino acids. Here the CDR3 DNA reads TGCAGCGTTGGGTACAGTAACTATGGCTACACCTTC. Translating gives CSVGYSNYGYTF.

In DNA form, the CDR3 reads TGCGCCAGCAGCCAAGGACTAGCGGGGGGCCGCCCTCGCGAGCAGTACTTC. Translated, it gives CASSQGLAGGRPREQYF. The chain combines TRBV4-1 with TRBJ2-7; TRBD2 matches 13 bases. J gave up 6 bases and V 1 base, and 9 bases lay outside the gene matches. This CDR3 has 17 residues. The germline CDR1 and CDR2 sequences are MGHRA and YSYEKL.

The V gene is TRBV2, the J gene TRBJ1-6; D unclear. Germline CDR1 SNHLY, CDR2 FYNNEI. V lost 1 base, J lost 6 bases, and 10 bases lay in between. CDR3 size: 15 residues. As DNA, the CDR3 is TGTGCCAGCAGTGAAGTTACAGTTGGTAATTCACCCCTCCACTTT. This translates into CASSEVTVGNSPLHF.

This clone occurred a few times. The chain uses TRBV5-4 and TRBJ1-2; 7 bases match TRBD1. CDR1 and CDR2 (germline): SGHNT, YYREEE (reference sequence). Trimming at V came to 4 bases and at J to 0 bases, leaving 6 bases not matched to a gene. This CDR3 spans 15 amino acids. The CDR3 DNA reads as TGTGCCAGCAGCCCATGGACAGGATCTAACTATGGCTACACCTTC. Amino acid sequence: CASSPWTGSNYGYTF.

The CDR3 region is CSVDRGGSGNTIYF. CDR3 in DNA: TGCAGCGTTGATCGGGGGGGCTCTGGAAACACCATATATTTT. The chain is built from TRBV29-1 and TRBJ1-3; weak D call: TRBD1 (5 bases). Between the trimmed V and J ends, which lost 3 bases and 0 bases, there was a span of 9 bases. Germline values: CDR1 SQVTM, CDR2 ANQGSEA. This CDR3 is built from 14 residues.

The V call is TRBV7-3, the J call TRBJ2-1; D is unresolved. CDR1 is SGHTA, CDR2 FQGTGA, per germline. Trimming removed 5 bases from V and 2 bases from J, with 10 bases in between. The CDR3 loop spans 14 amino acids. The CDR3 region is CASSLDSTYNEQFF. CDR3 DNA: TGTGCCAGCAGCCTCGACTCAACCTACAATGAGCAGTTCTTC.

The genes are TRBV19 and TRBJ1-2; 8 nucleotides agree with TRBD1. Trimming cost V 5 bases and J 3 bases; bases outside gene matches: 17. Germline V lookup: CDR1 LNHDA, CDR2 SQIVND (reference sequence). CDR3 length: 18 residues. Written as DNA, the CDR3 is TGTGCCAGTAGTGACCCAGGGGGCGCCTTGATTACGGACTATGGCTACACCTTC. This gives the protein CASSDPGGALITDYGYTF.

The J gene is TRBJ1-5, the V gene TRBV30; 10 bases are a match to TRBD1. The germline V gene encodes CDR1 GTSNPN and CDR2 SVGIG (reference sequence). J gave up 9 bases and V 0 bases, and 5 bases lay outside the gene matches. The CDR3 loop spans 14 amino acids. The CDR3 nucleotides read TGTGCCTGGAGTGTATGGGGACAGGGGATGCCCCAGCATTTT. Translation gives CAWSVWGQGMPQHF.